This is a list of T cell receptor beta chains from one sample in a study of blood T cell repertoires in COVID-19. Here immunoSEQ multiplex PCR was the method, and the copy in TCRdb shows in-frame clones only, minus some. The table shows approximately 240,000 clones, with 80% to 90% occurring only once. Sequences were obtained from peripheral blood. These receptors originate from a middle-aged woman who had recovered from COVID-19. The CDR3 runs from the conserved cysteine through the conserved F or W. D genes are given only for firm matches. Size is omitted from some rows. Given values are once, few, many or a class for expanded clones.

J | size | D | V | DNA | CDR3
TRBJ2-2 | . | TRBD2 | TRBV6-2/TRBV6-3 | TGTGCCAGCAGTTCGGGGACTAAATACACCGGGGAGCTGTTTTTT | CASSSGTKYTGELFF
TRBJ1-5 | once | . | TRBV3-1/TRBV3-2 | TGTGCCAGCAGCCAAGAGGTGGGGGCCAGCAATCAGCCCCAGCATTTT | CASSQEVGASNQPQHF
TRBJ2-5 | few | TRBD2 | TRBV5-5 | TGTGCCAGCAGCGCGACTAGCACCCAAGAGACCCAGTACTTC | CASSATSTQETQYF
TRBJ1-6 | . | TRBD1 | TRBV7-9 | TGTGCCAGCAGCCTGTCCGGGACAGGGTCACCACCCCTCCACTTT | CASSLSGTGSPPLHF
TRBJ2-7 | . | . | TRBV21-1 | TGTGCCAGCAGAGAAGGGGACAAGATTAAAAGCTCCTCCTACGAGCAGTACTTC | CASREGDKIKSSSYEQYF
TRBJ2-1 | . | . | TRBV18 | TGTGCCAGCTCACCACTAGCTGAGGACAATGAGCAGTTCTTC | CASSPLAEDNEQFF
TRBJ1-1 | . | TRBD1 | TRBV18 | TGTGCCAGCTCATCGACAGGGGGGGACACTGAAGCTTTCTTT | CASSSTGGDTEAFF
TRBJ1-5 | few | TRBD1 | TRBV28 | TGTGCCAGCAGTTCCGCCCTGACAGGGGATTATCAGCCCCAGCATTTT | CASSSALTGDYQPQHF
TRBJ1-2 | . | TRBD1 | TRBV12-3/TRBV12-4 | TGTGCCAGCAGTGGGACAGTTTTATATGGCTACACCTTC | CASSGTVLYGYTF
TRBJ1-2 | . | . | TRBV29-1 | TGCAGCGTTCGGGGAAGGTCTAACGGCTACACCTTC | CSVRGRSNGYTF
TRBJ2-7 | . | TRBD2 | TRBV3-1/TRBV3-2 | TGTGCCAGCAGCCGGAGCGGGGGGGCGAAGGAGCAGTACTTC | CASSRSGGAKEQYF
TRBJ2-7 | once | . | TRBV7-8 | TGTGCCAGCAGGAACTGGGCAGGGGAACTATACGAGCAGTACTTC | CASRNWAGELYEQYF
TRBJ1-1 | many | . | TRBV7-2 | TGTGCCAGCAGCTTAGGGTTCAGTAATGAAGCTTTCTTT | CASSLGFSNEAFF
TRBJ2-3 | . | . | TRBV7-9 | TGTGCCAGCAGCGAACTGAGCGGCGTGACAGATACGCAGTATTTT | CASSELSGVTDTQYF
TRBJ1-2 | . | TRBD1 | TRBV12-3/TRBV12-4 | TGTGCCAGCAGCCCAAGACAGGGGGCTAATCCTCTATTC | CASSPRQGANPLF
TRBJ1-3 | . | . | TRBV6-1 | TGTGCCAGCAGTGATCAGGGATCTGGAAACACCATATATTTT | CASSDQGSGNTIYF
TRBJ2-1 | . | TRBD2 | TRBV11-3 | TGTGCCAGCAGCTTACTGACTAGCGGATACAATGAGCAGTTCTTC | CASSLLTSGYNEQFF
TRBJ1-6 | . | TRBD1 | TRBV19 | TGTGCCAGTAGTCCGACAGGGGGTCGATCACCCCTCCACTTT | CASSPTGGRSPLHF
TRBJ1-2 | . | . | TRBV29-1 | TGCAGCGTTGAAGATCTAGACAGGACTTATGGCTACACCTTC | CSVEDLDRTYGYTF
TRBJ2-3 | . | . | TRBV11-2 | TGTGCCAGCAGCTCGGCGGGCACAGATACGCAGTATTTT | CASSSAGTDTQYF
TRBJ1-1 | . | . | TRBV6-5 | TGTGCCAGCCAGGACTCGGGTGGGAACACTGAAGCTTTCTTT | CASQDSGGNTEAFF
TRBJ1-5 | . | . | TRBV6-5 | TGTGCCAGCAGCCCCCCCCAGGCTCAGCCCCAGCATTTT | CASSPPQAQPQHF
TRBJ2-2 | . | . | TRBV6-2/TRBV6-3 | TGTGCCAGCAGTTACGGGACATCGAACACCGGGGAGCTGTTTTTT | CASSYGTSNTGELFF
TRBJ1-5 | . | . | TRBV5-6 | TGTGCCAGCAGCTTGCAGGGATACCAGCCCCAGCATTTT | CASSLQGYQPQHF
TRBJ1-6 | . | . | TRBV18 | TGTGCCAGCGCGGTAACGAGCAACCAAAATTCACCCCTCCACTTT | CASAVTSNQNSPLHF
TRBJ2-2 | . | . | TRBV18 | TGTGCCAGCTCACCACTCCAAAACACCGGGGAGCTGTTTTTT | CASSPLQNTGELFF
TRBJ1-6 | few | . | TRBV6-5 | TGTGCCAGCGGTACTCCCCCCGACTCGGGTTCACCCCTCCACTTT | CASGTPPDSGSPLHF
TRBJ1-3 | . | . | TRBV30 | TGTGCCTGGAGTGGACATTACTCTGGAAACACCATATATTTT | CAWSGHYSGNTIYF
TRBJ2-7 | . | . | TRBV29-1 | TGCAGCGTCCTCAAAACGACAGGTTTGGAGGAGCAGTACTTC | CSVLKTTGLEEQYF
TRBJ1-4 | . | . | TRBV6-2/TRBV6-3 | TGTGCCAGCAGTTATTTCCGGGATGAAAAACTGTTTTTT | CASSYFRDEKLFF
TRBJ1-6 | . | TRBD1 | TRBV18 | TGTGCCAGCTCACCACCGGGACAGTTTAATTCACCCCTCCACTTT | CASSPPGQFNSPLHF
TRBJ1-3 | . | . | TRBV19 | TGTGCCAGTACCAGGCAGGCCTCTGGAAACACCATATATTTT | CASTRQASGNTIYF
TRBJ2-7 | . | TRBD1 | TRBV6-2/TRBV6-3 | TGTGCCAGCAGTCCCCGACAGGGGTTTTCCTACGAGCAGTACTTC | CASSPRQGFSYEQYF
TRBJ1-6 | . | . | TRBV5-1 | TGCGCCAGCAGTACAGGTTTGGATAATTCACCCCTCCACTTT | CASSTGLDNSPLHF
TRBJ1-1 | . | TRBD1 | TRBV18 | TGTGCCAGCTCACCCTGGGACAGGGGAGGGGTGAACACTGAAGCTTTCTTT | CASSPWDRGGVNTEAFF
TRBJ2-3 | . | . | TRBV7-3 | TGTGCCAGCAGCTTATACGGGGGGACACGGACAGATACGCAGTATTTT | CASSLYGGTRTDTQYF
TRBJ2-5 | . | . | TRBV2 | TGTGCCAGCAGTGGTGTACGAGATCAAGAGACCCAGTACTTC | CASSGVRDQETQYF
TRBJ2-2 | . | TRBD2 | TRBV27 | TGTGCCAGCAGTTCCGCCCGACTAGCGGGGAGAAACACCGGGGAGCTGTTTTTT | CASSSARLAGRNTGELFF
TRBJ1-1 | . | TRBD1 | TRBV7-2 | TGTGCCAGCAGCGGGGACAGGGACACTGAAGCTTTCTTT | CASSGDRDTEAFF
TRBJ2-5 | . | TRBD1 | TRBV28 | TGTGCCAGCAGTTCCCGGGACAGGGTGGAGACCCAGTACTTC | CASSSRDRVETQYF
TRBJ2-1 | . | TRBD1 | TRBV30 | TGTGCCTGGAGTGTTTGGGGACAGGGCTTGACCAATGAGCAGTTCTTC | CAWSVWGQGLTNEQFF